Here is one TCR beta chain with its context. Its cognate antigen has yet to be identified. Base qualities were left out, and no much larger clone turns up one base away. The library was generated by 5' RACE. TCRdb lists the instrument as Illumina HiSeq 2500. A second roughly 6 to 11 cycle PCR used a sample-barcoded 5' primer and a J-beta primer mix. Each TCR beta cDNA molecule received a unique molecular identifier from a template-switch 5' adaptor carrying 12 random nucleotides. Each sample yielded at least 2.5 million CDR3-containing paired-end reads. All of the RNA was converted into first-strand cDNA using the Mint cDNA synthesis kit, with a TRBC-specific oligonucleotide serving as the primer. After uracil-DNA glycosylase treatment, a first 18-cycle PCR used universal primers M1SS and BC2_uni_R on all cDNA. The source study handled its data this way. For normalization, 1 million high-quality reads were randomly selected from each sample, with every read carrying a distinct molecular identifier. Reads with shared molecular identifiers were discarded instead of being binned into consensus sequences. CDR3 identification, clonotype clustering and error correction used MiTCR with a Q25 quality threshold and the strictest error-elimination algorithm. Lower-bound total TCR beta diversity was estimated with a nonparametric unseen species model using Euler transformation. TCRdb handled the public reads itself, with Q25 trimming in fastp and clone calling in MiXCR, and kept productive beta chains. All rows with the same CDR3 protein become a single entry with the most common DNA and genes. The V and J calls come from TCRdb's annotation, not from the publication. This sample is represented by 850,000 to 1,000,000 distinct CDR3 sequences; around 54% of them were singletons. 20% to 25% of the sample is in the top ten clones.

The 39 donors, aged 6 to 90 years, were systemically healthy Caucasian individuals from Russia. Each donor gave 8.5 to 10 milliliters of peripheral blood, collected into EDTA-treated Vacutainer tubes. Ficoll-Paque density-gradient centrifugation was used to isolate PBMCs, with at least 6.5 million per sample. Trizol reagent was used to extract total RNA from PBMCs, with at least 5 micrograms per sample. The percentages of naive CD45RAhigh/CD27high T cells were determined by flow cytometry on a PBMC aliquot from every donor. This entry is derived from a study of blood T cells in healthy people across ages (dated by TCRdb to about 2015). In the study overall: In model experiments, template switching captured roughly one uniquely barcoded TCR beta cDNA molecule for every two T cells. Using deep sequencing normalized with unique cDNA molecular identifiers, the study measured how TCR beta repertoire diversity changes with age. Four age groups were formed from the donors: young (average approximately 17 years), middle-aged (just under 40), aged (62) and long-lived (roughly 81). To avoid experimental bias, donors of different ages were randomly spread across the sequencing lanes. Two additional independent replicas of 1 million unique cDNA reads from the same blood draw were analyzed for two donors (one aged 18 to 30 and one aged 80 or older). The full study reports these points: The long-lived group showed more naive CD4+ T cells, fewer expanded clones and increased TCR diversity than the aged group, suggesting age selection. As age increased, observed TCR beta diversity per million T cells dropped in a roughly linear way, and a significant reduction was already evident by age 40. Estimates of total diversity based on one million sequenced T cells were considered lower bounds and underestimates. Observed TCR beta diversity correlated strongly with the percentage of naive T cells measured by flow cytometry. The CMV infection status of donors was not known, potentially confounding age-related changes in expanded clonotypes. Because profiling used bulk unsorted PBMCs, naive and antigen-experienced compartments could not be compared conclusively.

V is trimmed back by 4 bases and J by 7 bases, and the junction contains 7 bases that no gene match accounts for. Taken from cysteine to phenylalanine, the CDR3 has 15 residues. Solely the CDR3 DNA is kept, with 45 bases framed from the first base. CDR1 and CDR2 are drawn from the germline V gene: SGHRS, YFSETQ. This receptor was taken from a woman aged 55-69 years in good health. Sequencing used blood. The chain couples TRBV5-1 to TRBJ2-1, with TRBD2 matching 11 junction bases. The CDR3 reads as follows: CASSVLAGEINEQFF. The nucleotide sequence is TGCGCCAGCAGCGTACTAGCGGGAGAAATAAATGAGCAGTTCTTC.